The rows below give T cell receptor beta chains drawn from one sample of a study of CD8 T cells in ankylosing spondylitis. TCRdb called the 5' RACE reads again in MiXCR, with one record for every CDR3 protein. The repertoire holds under 950,000 distinct CDR3 sequences, with roughly 19% as singletons. Sequencing was done on a sample of blood, either unsorted or a sorted T cell fraction (not recorded which). The receptors were sampled from a male donor with ankylosing spondylitis. The CDR3 runs from the conserved cysteine through the conserved F or W. A D gene is named only where the DNA matches it firmly. Size values are once, few and many counts, or a class for expanded clones, and some rows have none.

clone_size j_call d_call v_call cdr3_nt cdr3_aa
few TRBJ2-7 TRBD2 TRBV20-1 TGCAGTGCTAGAGGGGGACTAGCGGGAGACTACGAGCAGTACTTC CSARGGLAGDYEQYF
NA TRBJ2-1 TRBD1 TRBV28 TGTGCCAGCATGGGGGCAGGGGGCCGCAATGAGCAGTTCTTC CASMGAGGRNEQFF
few TRBJ1-4 NA TRBV5-8 TGTGCCAGCAGCTTTGGGGGCAAAGGAGAAAAACTGTTTTTT CASSFGGKGEKLFF
NA TRBJ2-6 NA TRBV11-2 TGTGCCAGCAGCCAAAGGGACTTCCACTCTGGGGCCAACGTCCTGACTTTC CASSQRDFHSGANVLTF
few TRBJ2-1 TRBD1 TRBV4-3 TGCGCCAGCAGCCTTCAGACAGGGAGAAGGCTGTTCTTC CASSLQTGRRLFF
few TRBJ2-5 TRBD2 TRBV3-1 TGTGCCAGCAGCCAAGATGGACTAGCGGGGACCAGGACCCAGTACTTC CASSQDGLAGTRTQYF
NA TRBJ1-1 NA TRBV4-1 TGCGCCAGCAGCCAAGAAGGGGGGCACACTGAAGCTTTCTTT CASSQEGGHTEAFF
few TRBJ2-1 TRBD1 TRBV5-4 TGTGCCAGCAGCTTGGACACGAAACCCCGGGACAGGGGTCTCCAATCCGATGGGAATGAGCAGTTCTTC CASSLDTKPRDRGLQSDGNEQFF
NA TRBJ2-6 TRBD1 TRBV12-3/TRBV12-4 TGTGCCAGCAGTCCTAGACAGGGTACTGGGGCCAACGTCCTGACTTTC CASSPRQGTGANVLTF
NA TRBJ2-3 TRBD2 TRBV7-3 TGTGCCAGCAGCCAGACTAGCGGGGGCCTGGATACGCAGTATTTT CASSQTSGGLDTQYF
NA TRBJ2-7 TRBD2 TRBV11-2 TGTGCCAGTCGGATACGGGGGGGGTACGAGCAGTACTTC CASRIRGGYEQYF
few TRBJ2-1 NA TRBV24-1 TGTGCCACCAGTGATCGCGGACAGTCCTACGGGGATGAGCAGTTCTTC CATSDRGQSYGDEQFF
NA TRBJ2-5 NA TRBV5-1 TGCGCCAGCAGCGTGACAAAAGAGACCCAGTACTTC CASSVTKETQYF
NA TRBJ2-7 NA TRBV10-3 TGTGCCATCAGTGAGGACGGACCCTACGAGCAGTACTTC CAISEDGPYEQYF
few TRBJ2-5 NA TRBV29-1 TGCAGCGTCCGGGAAATCCAAGAGACCCAGTACTTC CSVREIQETQYF
NA TRBJ2-7 TRBD2 TRBV28 TGTGCCAGCAGTTTTGGTCAGACCCGGACTAGCGGGAGGGCAATCTACGAGCAGTACTTC CASSFGQTRTSGRAIYEQYF
few TRBJ2-1 NA TRBV11-3 TGTGCCAGCAGCTTAGATGGGTTTGAGCAGTTCTTC CASSLDGFEQFF
many TRBJ2-2 TRBD2 TRBV4-3 TGCGCCAGCAGCCAAGATGTAGCGGGGAACACCGGGGAGCTGTTTTTT CASSQDVAGNTGELFF
NA TRBJ2-5 NA TRBV6-5 TGTGCCAGCAGTTACGGGGCAGGGTCTGGGGAGACCCAGTACTTC CASSYGAGSGETQYF
NA TRBJ2-5 TRBD2 TRBV9 TGTGCCAGCAGCTTGGGGACTAGCGGGAGAGGTTCGGAGACCCAGTACTTC CASSLGTSGRGSETQYF
NA TRBJ2-7 TRBD1 TRBV7-8 TGTGCCAGCAGCTTCGGGACAGTCTACGAGCAGTACTTC CASSFGTVYEQYF
NA TRBJ2-6 NA TRBV29-1 TGCAGCGTTGGGAGGATGGGAACCAACGTCCTGACTTTC CSVGRMGTNVLTF
many TRBJ1-2 NA TRBV4-2 TGTGCCAGCAGCCAAGTCTCCTTTGAGGGCTACACCTTC CASSQVSFEGYTF
NA TRBJ2-3 TRBD2 TRBV3-1 TGTGCCAGCAGCCAAGTGCGGGGGGGCCTAGATACGCAGTATTTT CASSQVRGGLDTQYF
NA TRBJ1-2 NA TRBV4-1 TGCGCCAGCAGCCAAGATCTCAGGGATGGGGACTATGGCTACACCTTC CASSQDLRDGDYGYTF
many TRBJ2-2 TRBD1 TRBV12-3/TRBV12-4 TGTGCCAGCAGTCGGGACAGGGGGTATACCGGGGAGCTGTTTTTT CASSRDRGYTGELFF
NA TRBJ2-6 NA TRBV7-2 TGTGCCAGCAGCTCCAAGACAGGCTCTGGGGCCAACGTCCTGACTTTC CASSSKTGSGANVLTF
NA TRBJ1-2 TRBD1 TRBV20-1 TGCAGTGCTAGAGATCCCCAGGGGGGAGACTATGGCTACACCTTC CSARDPQGGDYGYTF
NA TRBJ2-7 NA TRBV12-3/TRBV12-4 TGTGCCAGCATTAATACGGGACAACCCAGAGACGAGCAGTACTTC CASINTGQPRDEQYF
NA TRBJ2-3 NA TRBV12-3/TRBV12-4 TGTGCCAGCAGTCAAACCCCTGATACGCAGTATTTT CASSQTPDTQYF
NA TRBJ2-7 NA TRBV4-2 TGTGCCAGCAGCTCGGAGGGGACCGGCGAGCAGTACTTC CASSSEGTGEQYF
NA TRBJ2-7 NA TRBV10-3 TGTGCCATCAGTGAGGGCAGGGATTTGAGCTCCTACGAGCAGTACTTC CAISEGRDLSSYEQYF
few TRBJ2-4 TRBD1 TRBV3-1 TGTGCCAGCAGCTCTATAATGACAGGGCTAGGCAAAAACATTCAGTACTTC CASSSIMTGLGKNIQYF
NA TRBJ2-2 NA TRBV5-1 TGCGCCAGCAGCTTGGAGAGGACAGCAAACGGGGAGCTGTTTTTT CASSLERTANGELFF
many TRBJ2-1 TRBD2 TRBV10-3 TGTGCCATCAAAGGGACTAGCGGAGATTATGATGAGCAGTTCTTC CAIKGTSGDYDEQFF
few TRBJ2-3 TRBD2 TRBV7-2 TGTGCCAGCAGCGGGGACTACCTTAGCACAGATACGCAGTATTTT CASSGDYLSTDTQYF
NA TRBJ1-1 NA TRBV5-1 TGCGCCAGCAGCTTGTTGGTGGAGGCCACTGAAGCTTTCTTT CASSLLVEATEAFF
few TRBJ2-2 NA TRBV29-1 TGCAGCGTTGTCGGAAAGAACACCGGGGAGCTGTTTTTT CSVVGKNTGELFF